Detailed here is one TCR beta chain. This sample stems from a study of control samples from healthy donors and cancer patients. Assay: immunoSEQ multiplex PCR; the TCRdb copy retains only in-frame clones and omits some. The table records 150,000 or so clones, 80% to 95% of them present only once. The CDR3 is 16 residues long. With 3 bases clipped from V and 4 bases from J, the junction kept 9 bases outside the gene matches. Per germline, CDR1 SGHVS and CDR2 FNYEAQ. The TCR originated in a man in his late teens or twenties in good health. Input material: blood. The chain combines TRBV7-6 with TRBJ1-3; 7 positions match TRBD1. CDR3 nucleotides: TGTGCCAGCAGCTTTTCGACAGGGACGAGAGGAAACACCATATATTTT. It translates to CASSFSTGTRGNTIYF.